A single sample gave rise to the 18 T cell receptor beta chains below, sequenced in a study of monozygotic twins with inflammatory bowel disease. From its re-call of the 5' RACE reads, TCRdb lists each CDR3 protein once, without DNA. The sample includes more than 300,000 distinct CDR3 sequences. The sample comprised blood. The receptors derive from a human donor with ulcerative colitis or Crohn's disease, or a healthy co-twin of an affected twin (not recorded which).

This rearrangement joins TRBV11-3 to TRBJ2-3. There are 14 residues in the CDR3. Germline V lookup: CDR1 SGHNT, CDR2 YENEEA. The CDR3 loop reads CASSLGSNTDTQYF.

This chain joins TRBV3-1 and TRBJ2-7; lacking DNA, the TRBD2 call made by TCRdb goes unchecked. This CDR3 has 13 residues. CDR1 and CDR2 (germline): LGHDT, YNNKEL (reference sequence). The CDR3 here is CASRPTEAYEQYF.

J is TRBJ1-5 and V is TRBV4-1. This CDR3 has 16 amino acids. Germline CDR1 is MGHRA and CDR2 is YSYEKL. The CDR3 sequence is CASSQTGGGRNQPQHF.

The chain recombines TRBV7-8 with TRBJ2-3; TCRdb outputs TRBD1, but without DNA this stays unchecked. There are 16 residues in the CDR3. Germline values: CDR1 SGHVS, CDR2 FQNEAQ. The CDR3 protein is CASSAYGMGGFNTQYF.

This chain joins TRBV6-2 or TRBV6-3 and TRBJ2-3; TCRdb indicates TRBD1, and absent DNA this call remains unverified. This CDR3 comprises 14 residues. Germline-derived CDR1 and CDR2 are MNHEY and SVGEGT. CDR3 loop: CAIANRDSTDTQYF.

CDR3 residues: CASSLVWNNEQFF. The rearrangement links TRBV7-3 to TRBJ2-1. This CDR3 has 13 amino acids. Per the germline V gene, CDR1 is SGHTA and CDR2 is FQGTGA.

V is TRBV29-1 and J is TRBJ1-2. From germline, CDR1 is SQVTM and CDR2 ANQGSEA. This CDR3 region has 14 residues. The CDR3 here is CSVTDGPLGYGYTF.

The CDR3 spells CASSVPPITDTQYF. This rearrangement joins TRBV5-4 to TRBJ2-3. Germline values: CDR1 SGHNT, CDR2 YYREEE (reference sequence). The CDR3 extends over 14 amino acids.

The J gene is TRBJ2-2, the V gene TRBV5-6; TCRdb's D gene call, TRBD1, goes unchecked for lack of DNA. The CDR3 contains 17 residues. Germline loops: CDR1 SGHDT, CDR2 YYEEEE. This chain's CDR3 is CASSYDRGVRNTGELFF.

The chain is built from TRBV29-1 and TRBJ2-5; TCRdb names TRBD1, which stays unverified in the absence of DNA. Germline CDR1 reads SQVTM; CDR2 reads ANQGSEA. This CDR3 contains 13 residues. The CDR3 is CSAVGTGGETQYF.

The chain couples TRBV6-1 to TRBJ2-7. The CDR3 contains 15 residues. Germline-derived CDR1 and CDR2 are MNHNS and SASEGT. CDR3 region: CASSQRTVSSYEQYF.

The chain joins TRBV5-5 to TRBJ2-5; TCRdb's D call of TRBD1 is untestable without DNA. This CDR3 is 17 amino acids long. Germline V gene sequence: CDR1 SGHKS, CDR2 YYEKEE (reference sequence). The CDR3 region is CASVPGTGRLNRETQYF.

The rearrangement uses TRBV5-1 and TRBJ2-5. The length of the CDR3 is 14 residues. Looked up from germline, CDR1 is SGHRS and CDR2 is YFSETQ. The CDR3 protein is CASSLELNQETQYF.

The chain has TRBV6-5 and TRBJ1-5. Germline V gives CDR1 MNHEY, CDR2 SVGAGI. CDR3 length equals 15 residues. The CDR3 loop reads CASSYSRGPNQPQHF.

The V and J genes are TRBV4-1 and TRBJ2-7; the D call from TCRdb, TRBD1, cannot be confirmed without DNA. CDR3 length: 15 amino acids. In germline, CDR1 is MGHRA, CDR2 YSYEKL. The CDR3 here is CASSRDRAGPYEQYF.

This rearrangement joins TRBV7-9 to TRBJ2-1; as DNA is missing, the TRBD2 call by TCRdb cannot be tested. Germline values: CDR1 SEHNR, CDR2 FQNEAQ (reference sequence). The CDR3 contains 16 residues. The CDR3 spells CASSSEEGRDYNEQFF.

This rearrangement joins TRBV21-1 to TRBJ2-7; TCRdb designates TRBD1, a call that cannot be tested without DNA. TRBV21-1 represents a pseudogene. The CDR3 loop spans 15 amino acids. This CDR3 reads CASSTSWDGFYEQYF.

This chain joins TRBV6-2 or TRBV6-3 and TRBJ1-2; as DNA is missing, the TRBD1 call by TCRdb cannot be tested. The CDR3 runs to 13 residues. Germline CDR1 MNHEY, CDR2 SVGEGT. This CDR3 reads CASIPRGTDGYTF.